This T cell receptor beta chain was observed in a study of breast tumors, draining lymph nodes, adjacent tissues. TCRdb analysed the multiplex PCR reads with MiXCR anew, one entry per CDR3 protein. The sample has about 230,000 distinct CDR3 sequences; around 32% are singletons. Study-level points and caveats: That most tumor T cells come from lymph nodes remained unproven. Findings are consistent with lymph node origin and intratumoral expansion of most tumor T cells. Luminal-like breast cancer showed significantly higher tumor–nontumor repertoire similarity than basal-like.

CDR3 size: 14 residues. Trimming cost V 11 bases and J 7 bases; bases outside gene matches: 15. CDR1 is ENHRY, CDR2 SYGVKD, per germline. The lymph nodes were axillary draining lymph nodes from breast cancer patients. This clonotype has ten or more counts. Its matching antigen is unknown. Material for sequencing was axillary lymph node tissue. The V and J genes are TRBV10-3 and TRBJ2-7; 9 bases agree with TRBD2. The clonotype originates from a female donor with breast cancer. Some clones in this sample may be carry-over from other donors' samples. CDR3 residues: CAVKAAGGVEEQYF. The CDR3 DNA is TGTGCCGTCAAGGCAGCGGGAGGAGTTGAAGAGCAGTACTTC.